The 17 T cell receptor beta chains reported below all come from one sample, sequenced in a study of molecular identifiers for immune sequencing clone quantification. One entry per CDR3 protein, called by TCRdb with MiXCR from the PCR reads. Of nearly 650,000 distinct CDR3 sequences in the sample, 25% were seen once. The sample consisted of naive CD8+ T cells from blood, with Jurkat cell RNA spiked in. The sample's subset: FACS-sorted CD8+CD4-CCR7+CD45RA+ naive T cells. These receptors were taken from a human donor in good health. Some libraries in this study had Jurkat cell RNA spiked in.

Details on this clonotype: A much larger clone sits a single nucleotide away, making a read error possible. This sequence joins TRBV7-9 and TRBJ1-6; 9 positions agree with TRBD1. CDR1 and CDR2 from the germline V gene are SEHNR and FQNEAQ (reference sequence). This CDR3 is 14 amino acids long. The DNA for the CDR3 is TGTGCCGGCAGCAAGACAGGGGGAGATTCACCCCTCCACTTT. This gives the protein CAGSKTGGDSPLHF.

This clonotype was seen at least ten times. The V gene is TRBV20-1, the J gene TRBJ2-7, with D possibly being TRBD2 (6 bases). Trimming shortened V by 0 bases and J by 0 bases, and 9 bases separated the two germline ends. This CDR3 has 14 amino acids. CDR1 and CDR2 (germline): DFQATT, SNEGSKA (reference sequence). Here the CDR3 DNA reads TGCAGTGCTAGAGATCTGACTAGCTCCTACGAGCAGTACTTC. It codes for CSARDLTSSYEQYF.

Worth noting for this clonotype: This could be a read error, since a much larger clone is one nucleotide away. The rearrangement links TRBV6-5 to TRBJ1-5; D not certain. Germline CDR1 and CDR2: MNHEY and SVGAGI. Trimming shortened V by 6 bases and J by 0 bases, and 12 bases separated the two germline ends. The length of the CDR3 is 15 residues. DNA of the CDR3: TGTGCCAGCAGGGACGGACCATATAGCAATCAGCCCCAGCATTTT. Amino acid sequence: CASRDGPYSNQPQHF.

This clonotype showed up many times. This chain's CDR3 is CASSQTGTPHEQYF. CDR3 sequence (DNA): TGTGCCAGCAGTCAAACAGGGACCCCCCACGAGCAGTACTTC. The genes are TRBV6-6 and TRBJ2-7; weak D call: TRBD1 (6 bases). The V gene's germline CDR1 is MNHNY and CDR2 SVGAGI (reference sequence). Between the trimmed V and J ends, which lost 5 bases and 5 bases, there was a span of 16 bases. The CDR3 totals 14 residues.

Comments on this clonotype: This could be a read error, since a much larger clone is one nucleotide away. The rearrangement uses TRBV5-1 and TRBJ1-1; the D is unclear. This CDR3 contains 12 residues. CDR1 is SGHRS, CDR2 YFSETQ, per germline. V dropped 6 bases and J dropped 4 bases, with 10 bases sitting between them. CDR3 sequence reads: CASTSGSTEAFF. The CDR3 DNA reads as TGCGCCAGCACATCTGGGAGCACTGAAGCTTTCTTT.

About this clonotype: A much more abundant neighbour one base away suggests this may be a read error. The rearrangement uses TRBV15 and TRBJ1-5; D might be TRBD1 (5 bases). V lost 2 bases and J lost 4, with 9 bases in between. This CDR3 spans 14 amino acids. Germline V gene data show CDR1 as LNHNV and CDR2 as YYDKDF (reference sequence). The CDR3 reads CATSRLDRNQPQHF. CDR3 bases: TGTGCCACCAGCAGACTAGACAGAAATCAGCCCCAGCATTTT.

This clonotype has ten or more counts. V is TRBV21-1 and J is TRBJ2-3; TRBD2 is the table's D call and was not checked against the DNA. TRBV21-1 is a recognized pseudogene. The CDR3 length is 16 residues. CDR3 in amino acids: CASSECVAGSTDTQYF. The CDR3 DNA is TGTGCCAGCAGCGAGTGCGTAGCGGGGAGCACAGATACGCAGTATTTT.

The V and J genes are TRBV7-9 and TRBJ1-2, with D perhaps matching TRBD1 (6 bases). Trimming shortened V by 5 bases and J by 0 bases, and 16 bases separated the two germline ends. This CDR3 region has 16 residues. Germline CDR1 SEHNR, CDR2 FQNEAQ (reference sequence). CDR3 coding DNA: TGTGCCAGCAGCCGGCTGACAGGCCCCGCTAACTATGGCTACACCTTC. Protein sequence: CASSRLTGPANYGYTF.

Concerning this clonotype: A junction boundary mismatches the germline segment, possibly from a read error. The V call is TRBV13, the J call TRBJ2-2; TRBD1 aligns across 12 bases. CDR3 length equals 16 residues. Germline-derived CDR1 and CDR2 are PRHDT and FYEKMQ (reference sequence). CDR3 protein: CASSSTGTGGTGELLF. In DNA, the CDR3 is TGTGCCAGCAGCTCAACCGGGACAGGGGGCACCGGGGAGCTGCTTTTT.

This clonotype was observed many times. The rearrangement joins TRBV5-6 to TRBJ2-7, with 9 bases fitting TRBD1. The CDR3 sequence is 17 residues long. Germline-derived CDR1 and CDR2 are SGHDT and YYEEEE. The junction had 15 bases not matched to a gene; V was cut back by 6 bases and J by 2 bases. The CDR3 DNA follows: TGTGCCAGCAATCGACGACAGGGGGTAACTAAACCCTACGAGCAGTACTTC. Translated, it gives CASNRRQGVTKPYEQYF. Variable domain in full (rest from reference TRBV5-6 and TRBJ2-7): DAGVTQSPTHLIKTRGQQVTLRCSPKSGHDTVSWYQQALGQGPQFIFQYYEEEERQRGNFPDRFSGHQFPNYSSELNVNALLLGDSALYLCASNRRQGVTKPYEQYFGPGTRLTVT.

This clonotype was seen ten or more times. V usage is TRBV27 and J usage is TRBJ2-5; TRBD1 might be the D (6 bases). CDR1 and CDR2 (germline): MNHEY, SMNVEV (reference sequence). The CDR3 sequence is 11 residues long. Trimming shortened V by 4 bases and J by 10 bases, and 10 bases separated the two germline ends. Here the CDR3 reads CASSSGQHQYF. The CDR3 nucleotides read TGTGCCAGCAGTTCAGGACAGCACCAGTACTTC.

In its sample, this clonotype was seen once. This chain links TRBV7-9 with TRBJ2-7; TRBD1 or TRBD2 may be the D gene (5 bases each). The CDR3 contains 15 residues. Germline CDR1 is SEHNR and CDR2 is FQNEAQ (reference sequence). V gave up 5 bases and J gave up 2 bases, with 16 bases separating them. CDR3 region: CASSPQGKRAYEQYF. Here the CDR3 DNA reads TGTGCCAGCAGCCCCCAGGGTAAGAGGGCCTACGAGCAGTACTTC.

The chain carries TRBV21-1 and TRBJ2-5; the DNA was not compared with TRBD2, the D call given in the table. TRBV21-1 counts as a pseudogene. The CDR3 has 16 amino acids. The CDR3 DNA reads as TGTGCCAGCAGCAAACCCTCCAGGGATCACGGAGAGACCCAGTACTTC. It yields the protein CASSKPSRDHGETQYF.

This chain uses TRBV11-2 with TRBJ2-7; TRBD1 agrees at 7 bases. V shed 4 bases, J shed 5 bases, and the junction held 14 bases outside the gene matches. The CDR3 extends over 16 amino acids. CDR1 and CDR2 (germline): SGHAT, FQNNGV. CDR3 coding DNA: TGTGCCAGCAGCTCCTTTGAATCGGGACAGCCCAACGAGCAGTACTTC. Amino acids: CASSSFESGQPNEQYF.

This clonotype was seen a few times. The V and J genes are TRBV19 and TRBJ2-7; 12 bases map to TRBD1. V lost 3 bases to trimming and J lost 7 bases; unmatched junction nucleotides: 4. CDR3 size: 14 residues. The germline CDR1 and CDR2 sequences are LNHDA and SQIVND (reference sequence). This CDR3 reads CASSMGQGAGEQYF. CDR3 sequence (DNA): TGTGCCAGTAGTATGGGACAGGGGGCGGGGGAGCAGTACTTC.

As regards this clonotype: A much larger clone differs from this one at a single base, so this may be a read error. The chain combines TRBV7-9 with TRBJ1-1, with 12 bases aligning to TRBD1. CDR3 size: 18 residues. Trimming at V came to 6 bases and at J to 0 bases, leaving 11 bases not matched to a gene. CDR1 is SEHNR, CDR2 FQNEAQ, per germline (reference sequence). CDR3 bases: TGTGCCAGCAGACCCGTGGTCCGGGACAGGGGGCTGAACACTGAAGCTTTCTTT. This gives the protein CASRPVVRDRGLNTEAFF.

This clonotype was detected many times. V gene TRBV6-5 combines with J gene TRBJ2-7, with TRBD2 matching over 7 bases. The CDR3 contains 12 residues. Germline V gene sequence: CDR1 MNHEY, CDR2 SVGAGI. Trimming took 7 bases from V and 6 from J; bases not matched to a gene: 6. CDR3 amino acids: CASKGLGGEQYF. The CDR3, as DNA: TGTGCCAGCAAAGGACTAGGTGGCGAGCAGTACTTC.